This T cell receptor beta chain was found in a study of Tregs in tolerant kidney transplant recipients (dated by TCRdb to 2018 to 2020). Study-wide context: The transplants used related donors along with nonmyeloablative bone marrow transplantation, and in the human trials mixed chimerism was transient. The study used TCRbeta sequencing to identify donor-specific regulatory T cells before combined kidney and bone marrow transplantation, then tracked those cells after transplant. On the study overall, not on this receptor specifically: Because the study included only a small number of patients, the results must be confirmed in larger populations and under other immunosuppression protocols. Expanding Tregs with activated donor B cells appeared to identify the most biologically relevant and donor-specific TCRbeta repertoire. Although technical replication error seemed to be minimal, the question of biological reproducibility was not addressed directly. Donor-specific Treg expansion exceeded global Treg expansion in tolerant patients, suggesting antigen-driven rather than nonspecific expansion. For some patients, the PCR primers changed as time went on, which meant samples from those patients could not be compared with one another at the nucleotide level.

For this clone: What this receptor recognizes is not known. Within one base of it there is no much larger clone, and no base qualities were kept.

This sample's time point label indicates: blood sample drawn before combined kidney and bone marrow transplant. Unstimulated Tregs (CD4+CD25+CD127-), CD4+ non-Tregs (CD4+CD25-), CD4 and CD8 cells were FACS-sorted from thawed PBMCs. The patients were a few recipients of combined kidney and bone marrow transplants from the ITN036ST trial, and samples were available only for these trial subjects. Healthy control blood was separated into PBMCs by Ficoll density gradient and cryopreserved, and patient PBMCs were collected both before and after transplant. V loses 4 bases, J loses 8 bases, and the germline ends lie 11 bases apart. Counted from cysteine to phenylalanine, this CDR3 has 12 amino acids. Left in the record is the CDR3 DNA by itself, 36 bases read in frame from the first base. For CDR1 and CDR2, the germline V gene lists MDHEN and SYDVKM. For TCRbeta CDR3 sequencing, genomic DNA from the sorted cells was extracted using the QIAGEN DNeasy Blood and Tissue Kit. Through immunoSEQ, high-throughput TCRbeta CDR3 sequencing was done commercially, including PCR amplification with internal controls and bias correction. As for how the authors treated the data: Unique productive TCRbeta sequences were defined by CDR3 nucleotide sequence when primers matched and otherwise by CDR3 amino acid sequence together with Vbeta and Jbeta genes. Sorting error was corrected by removing sequences shared between sorted populations at a frequency ratio of 2:1 or less, and the remaining shared sequences were assigned to the higher population. Sequences were defined as donor-reactive when expanded at least 5-fold in CFSE-low cells versus unstimulated cells and present at a frequency of at least 0.01% in CFSE-low cells. Repertoire divergence was quantified by Jensen-Shannon divergence using the top 100 TCRbeta sequences ranked by frequency. When a sample had multiple sequencing runs, each run was corrected for sorting error separately and the runs were then pooled. TCRdb mirrors the immuneACCESS table, restricted to in-frame sequences. Some clones are absent from its copies; in checked studies, under half trace to an unresolved V gene, and the reason for the others is unknown. That table supplies the V and J calls and clone size; D and trimming were determined from the DNA. A total of around 74,000 clones appear in this sample, about 98% of them only once. Together, the top ten hold around 0.6% of the sample.

The sample was CD4+ T cells from blood, taken before the transplant. Here the chain combines TRBV28 and TRBJ1-2, and TRBD1 may be the D gene, going by 5 matching bases. The TCR was taken from a human donor who received a combined kidney and bone marrow transplant. In nucleotide form, the sequence is TGTGCCAGCAGTTGGGGGACTCGGGGCTACACCTTC. Translation gives CASSWGTRGYTF.